Below are 27 T cell receptor beta chains sequenced from a single sample in a study of cytomegalovirus exposure and HLA in healthy donors. PCR amplification relied on 60 Vbeta primers (plus 13 Jbeta primers). Repertoires were generated with immunoSEQ multiplex PCR, while TCRdb's copy carries only in-frame clones and drops some. This sample has around 140,000 clones, with just under 85% found just once. The sample taken for sequencing was PBMCs. These receptors all come from a woman aged 40 to 50 in good health and CMV-seronegative.

The sample holds one count of this clone. CDR3 sequence: CASSPAEAFYSDTQYF. In nucleotides, the CDR3 is TGTGCCAGCAGCCCCGCGGAGGCTTTTTATTCAGATACGCAGTATTTT. The chain recombines TRBV6-6 with TRBJ2-3, with D maybe TRBD2 (5 bases). From germline, CDR1 is MNHNY and CDR2 SVGAGI (reference sequence). CDR3 length equals 16 residues. Trimming stripped 6 bases from V and 4 bases from J, with 20 bases between.

The V call is TRBV4-1, the J call TRBJ2-7; D is possibly TRBD1 (6 bases). Between the trimmed V and J ends, which lost 7 bases and 6 bases, there was a span of 25 bases. The CDR3 has 16 residues. In germline, CDR1 is MGHRA, CDR2 YSYEKL. This CDR3 is CASTSFGGHLSCEQYF. In DNA form, the CDR3 reads TGCGCCAGCACCTCTTTTGGGGGACATCTTTCGTGCGAGCAGTACTTC.

This chain joins TRBV28 and TRBJ2-7, with a possible D match to TRBD2 (5 bases). This CDR3 spans 14 amino acids. Germline lookup yields CDR1 MDHEN and CDR2 SYDVKM. Between the trimmed V and J ends, which lost 2 bases and 0 bases, there was a span of 8 bases. This CDR3 reads CASSLLGVSYEQYF. In DNA, the CDR3 is TGTGCCAGCAGTTTACTCGGGGTCTCCTACGAGCAGTACTTC. The complete variable domain, with remaining parts taken from reference TRBV28 and TRBJ2-7, reads DVKVTQSSRYLVKRTGEKVFLECVQDMDHENMFWYRQDPGLGLRLIYFSYDVKMKEKGDIPEGYSVSREKKERFSLILESASTNQTSMYLCASSLLGVSYEQYFGPGTRLTVT.

The chain links TRBV28 to TRBJ1-5; D call uncertain. Germline CDR1 and CDR2: MDHEN and SYDVKM. The CDR3 is 15 amino acids. V shed 5 bases and J shed 1 base, with 12 bases lying between them. This CDR3 is CASSGGRGSNQPQHF. CDR3 sequence (DNA): TGTGCCAGCAGTGGTGGGCGGGGAAGCAATCAGCCCCAGCATTTT.

The gene calls are TRBV5-6 and TRBJ1-6, with unresolved D. The CDR3 has 15 residues. CDR1 is SGHDT and CDR2 is YYEEEE in the germline V gene. V was clipped by 0 bases and J by 1 base, with 5 bases between them. The CDR3 loop is CASSLVMSYNSPLHF. In nucleotides, the CDR3 is TGTGCCAGCAGCTTGGTTATGTCCTATAATTCACCCCTCCACTTT.

The V call is TRBV5-4, the J call TRBJ2-1, with 13 bases lining up with TRBD2. The V and J ends lost 3 bases and 1 base, in that order; junction bases with no gene match: 13. In germline, CDR1 is SGHNT, CDR2 YYREEE (reference sequence). The CDR3 runs 20 residues. CDR3 sequence: CASSSIRGTSGTNSYNEQFF. CDR3 coding DNA: TGTGCCAGCAGCTCGATTCGAGGGACTAGCGGGACTAATTCCTACAATGAGCAGTTCTTC.

This chain links TRBV7-6 with TRBJ2-2; a possible D gene is TRBD1 (5 bases). The CDR3 consists of 16 residues. Per the germline V gene, CDR1 is SGHVS and CDR2 is FNYEAQ. V was clipped by 5 bases and J by 3 bases, with 16 bases between them. The DNA of the CDR3 is TGTGCCAGCAGCCCAGATTGGGGCTTGGACACCGGGGAGCTGTTTTTT. The encoded protein is CASSPDWGLDTGELFF.

The gene calls are TRBV7-9 and TRBJ1-1, with 9 bases fitting TRBD1. Germline V gene lookup returns CDR1 SEHNR and CDR2 FQNEAQ (reference sequence). Trimming cost V 5 bases and J 1 base; bases outside gene matches: 2. The CDR3 has 14 amino acids. The CDR3 DNA is TGTGCCAGCAGCCCGACAGGGGGGAACACTGAAGCTTTCTTT. This gives the protein CASSPTGGNTEAFF.

This sequence joins TRBV21-1 and TRBJ2-7; the table's D call, TRBD2, was not checked against the DNA. TRBV21-1 is reported as a pseudogene. The CDR3 runs 18 residues. The CDR3 DNA reads TGTGCCAGCCCCGACTACGCGGTGGTTATGAAACCCTCCTACGAGCAGTACTTC. Protein: CASPDYAVVMKPSYEQYF.

The chain has TRBV7-9 and TRBJ1-2, with a weak D call TRBD1 (6 bases). V lost 3 bases to trimming and J lost 6 bases, with 14 bases between them. This CDR3 region has 14 residues. CDR1 and CDR2 from the germline V gene are SEHNR and FQNEAQ (reference sequence). This CDR3 is CASSFLVGGDGYTF. CDR3 DNA: TGTGCCAGCAGCTTCTTGGTAGGGGGTGATGGCTACACCTTC. The entire variable domain, with the rest obtained from reference TRBV7-9 and TRBJ1-2, is as follows: DTGVSQNPRHKITKRGQNVTFRCDPISEHNRLYWYRQTLGQGPEFLTYFQNEAQLEKSRLLSDRFSAERPKGSFSTLEIQRTEQGDSAMYLCASSFLVGGDGYTFGSGTRLTVV.

V and J are TRBV11-1 and TRBJ1-1; D is perhaps TRBD1 (6 bases). The CDR3 runs to 13 residues. Per the germline V gene, CDR1 is SGHAT and CDR2 is FQDESV (reference sequence). V lost 11 bases and J 5 bases, leaving 18 bases between the germline ends. In DNA form, the CDR3 reads TGTGCCGTAGCTACGGGGGGCCGGACTGAAGCTTTCTTT. Its translation is CAVATGGRTEAFF.

The chain employs TRBV7-9 and TRBJ2-7, with a possible D match to TRBD2 (6 bases). The CDR3 consists of 14 residues. The V end was cut by 1 base, the J end by 3 bases, with 10 bases between. The germline V gene has CDR1 SEHNR and CDR2 FQNEAQ (reference sequence). This CDR3 is CASSLDGSNYEQYF. The CDR3 DNA reads as TGTGCCAGCAGCTTAGACGGGAGCAACTACGAGCAGTACTTC.

The chain employs TRBV18 and TRBJ1-3, with D tentatively TRBD1 (5 bases). Germline CDR1 reads KGHSH; CDR2 reads LQKENI. CDR3 length equals 15 residues. Trimming took 3 bases from V and 0 from J, leaving 9 bases between them. CDR3 amino acids: CASSPGGDSGNTIYF. CDR3 sequence (DNA): TGTGCCAGCTCACCCGGGGGAGACTCTGGAAACACCATATATTTT.

The rearrangement uses TRBV7-9 and TRBJ2-7; D possibly corresponds to TRBD1 (7 bases). Per the germline V gene, CDR1 is SEHNR and CDR2 is FQNEAQ (reference sequence). The CDR3 consists of 16 residues. V lost 5 bases, J lost 5 bases, and 22 bases lay in between. As DNA, the CDR3 is TGTGCCAGCAGCGGAGACGCGGGGACAGTTTCTCACGAGCAGTACTTC. This gives the protein CASSGDAGTVSHEQYF.

This clone has a single count. The chain combines TRBV19 with TRBJ1-5; tentatively, D is TRBD1 (5 bases). Germline CDR1 and CDR2: LNHDA and SQIVND (reference sequence). V lost 2 bases and J 2 bases, leaving 13 bases between the germline ends. This CDR3 contains 16 residues. CDR3 coding DNA: TGTGCCAGTAGTATATGGCAGGGATGGGGCAATCAGCCCCAGCATTTT. Its translation is CASSIWQGWGNQPQHF.

The CDR3 region has the DNA TGTGCCAGCAGCCAATCGAGGACTAGCGGGAATGAGCAGTTCTTC. Translation: CASSQSRTSGNEQFF. This chain connects TRBV16 to TRBJ2-1, with 11 bases fitting TRBD2. CDR1 is KGHSY, CDR2 FQNENV, per germline. The trim removed 0 bases at V and 7 bases at J, leaving 2 bases unmatched. This CDR3 contains 15 residues.

The chain couples TRBV7-9 to TRBJ2-1; D perhaps matches TRBD2 (6 bases). The length of the CDR3 is 17 residues. V lost 2 bases and J 3 bases, leaving 17 bases between the germline ends. Germline V gene lookup returns CDR1 SEHNR and CDR2 FQNEAQ (reference sequence). The CDR3 loop is CASSLSSRGGIYNEQFF. CDR3 coding DNA: TGTGCCAGCAGCTTAAGTAGTCGGGGCGGGATCTACAATGAGCAGTTCTTC.

The CDR3 bases are TGTGCCACCAGCAGGGGGGGGGTCGCTGGAAACACCATATATTTT. It encodes CATSRGGVAGNTIYF. This chain joins TRBV15 and TRBJ1-3; possibly TRBD1 for D (5 bases). Trimming removed 3 bases from V and 2 bases from J, with 11 bases in between. The CDR3 extends over 15 amino acids. Germline V lookup: CDR1 LNHNV, CDR2 YYDKDF (reference sequence).

This chain joins TRBV10-3 and TRBJ2-1; 7 bases line up with TRBD1. Germline CDR1 ENHRY, CDR2 SYGVKD. After removal of 6 bases from V and 8 bases from J, the junction contained 4 bases not matched to a gene. The CDR3 loop spans 12 amino acids. CDR3 DNA sequence: TGTGCCATCAGCCCCGACAGGGATGAGCAGTTCTTC. Amino acid sequence: CAISPDRDEQFF.

The genes are TRBV2 and TRBJ2-7; TRBD1 matches at 9 bases. V gave up 6 bases and J gave up 0 bases; unmatched junction bases: 12. The CDR3 sequence is 17 residues long. Germline assignment: CDR1 SNHLY and CDR2 FYNNEI. As DNA, the CDR3 is TGTGCCAGCAGGGTACCGGGACAGGGAAAGGCCTCCTACGAGCAGTACTTC. Protein sequence: CASRVPGQGKASYEQYF.

This clone was seen a single time. The chain is built from TRBV2 and TRBJ2-7; 12 bases map to TRBD2. There are 16 residues in the CDR3. J was trimmed by 6 bases and V by 2 bases; bases with no gene match: 8. The V gene's germline CDR1 is SNHLY and CDR2 FYNNEI. The CDR3 DNA reads as TGTGCCAGCAGTGAAAGCCCACTAGCGGGAGGAACCGAGCAGTACTTC. Translated, it gives CASSESPLAGGTEQYF.

A few counts support this clone. The V gene is TRBV5-1, the J gene TRBJ1-1, with D possibly TRBD1 on 6 matching bases. V gave up 3 bases and J gave up 1 base, with 10 bases separating them. CDR1 SGHRS and CDR2 YFSETQ come from the germline V gene. This CDR3 has 14 residues. The CDR3 is CASSWGQPNTEAFF. CDR3 DNA: TGCGCCAGCAGCTGGGGACAACCGAACACTGAAGCTTTCTTT.

The J gene is TRBJ2-7, the V gene TRBV6-6; the match to TRBD1 covers 7 bases. The CDR3 covers 14 residues. The V segment lost 2 bases and the J segment 11 bases; nucleotides outside the gene matches: 12. Germline loops: CDR1 MNHNY, CDR2 SVGAGI (reference sequence). The DNA for the CDR3 is TGTGCCAGCAGTTACGGGGACGGGGAAGGGGGCAAGTACTTC. Its translation: CASSYGDGEGGKYF.

V usage is TRBV11-2 and J usage is TRBJ2-3; TRBD2 agrees at 11 bases. J lost 2 bases, V lost 4 bases, and 8 bases had no gene match. The CDR3 runs to 17 residues. Germline V gives CDR1 SGHAT, CDR2 FQNNGV. The CDR3 sequence: CASSSSRGLADTDTQYF. Here the CDR3 DNA reads TGTGCCAGCAGCTCATCCCGGGGACTAGCGGACACAGATACGCAGTATTTT.

This rearrangement joins TRBV27 to TRBJ1-5; D ambiguous. Trimming removed 10 bases from V and 7 bases from J, with 14 bases in between. CDR3 size: 12 residues. The germline V gene encodes CDR1 MNHEY and CDR2 SMNVEV (reference sequence). The CDR3 nucleotides are TGTGCCAACGAGAGCCCGGGGCAGCCCCAGCATTTT. Translation: CANESPGQPQHF.

The V call is TRBV13, the J call TRBJ2-1; 10 nucleotides match TRBD2. Germline CDR1 reads PRHDT; CDR2 reads FYEKMQ (reference sequence). With 1 base clipped from V and 5 bases from J, the junction kept 17 bases outside the gene matches. The length of the CDR3 is 20 residues. CDR3 coding DNA: TGTGCCAGCAGCTTAGTTGGCCTAGCGGGAGCCTTTTTTCTTGACAATGAGCAGTTCTTC. Translating gives CASSLVGLAGAFFLDNEQFF.

The CDR3, as DNA: TGTGCCTGGAGTATCCTACAGGAAGCTTTCTTT. Translating it yields CAWSILQEAFF. The gene calls are TRBV30 and TRBJ1-1, with D uncertain. The ends were cut back, 2 bases at V and 8 bases at J, with 9 bases in the middle. CDR3 length: 11 residues. Per the germline V gene, CDR1 is GTSNPN and CDR2 is SVGIG (reference sequence).